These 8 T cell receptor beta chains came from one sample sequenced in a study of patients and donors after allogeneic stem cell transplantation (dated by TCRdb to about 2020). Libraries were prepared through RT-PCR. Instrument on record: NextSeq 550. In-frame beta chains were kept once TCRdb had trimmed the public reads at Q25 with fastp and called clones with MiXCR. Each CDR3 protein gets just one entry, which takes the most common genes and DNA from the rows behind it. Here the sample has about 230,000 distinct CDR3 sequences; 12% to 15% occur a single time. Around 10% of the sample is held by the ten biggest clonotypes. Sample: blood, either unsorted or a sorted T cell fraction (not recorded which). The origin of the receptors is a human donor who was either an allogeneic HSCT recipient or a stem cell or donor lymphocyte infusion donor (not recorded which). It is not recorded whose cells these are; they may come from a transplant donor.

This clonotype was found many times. The CDR3 reads CSARLAGTYEQYF. The CDR3 DNA follows: TGCAGTGCTAGACTAGCGGGCACCTACGAGCAGTACTTC. The V gene is TRBV20-1, the J gene TRBJ2-7; 8 bases are a match to TRBD2. Trimming at V came to 2 bases and at J to 2 bases, leaving 2 bases not matched to a gene. Germline V lookup: CDR1 DFQATT, CDR2 SNEGSKA (reference sequence). The CDR3 is 13 residues long.

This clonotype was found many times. The CDR3 region is CSVAGGPAGNIQYF. DNA for the CDR3: TGCAGCGTTGCCGGGGGACCCGCGGGTAACATTCAGTACTTC. This chain joins TRBV29-1 and TRBJ2-4; D is perhaps TRBD2 (6 bases). CDR1 SQVTM and CDR2 ANQGSEA come from the germline V gene. The CDR3 length is 14 residues. Trimming pared 4 bases from V and 7 bases from J, leaving 17 bases between.

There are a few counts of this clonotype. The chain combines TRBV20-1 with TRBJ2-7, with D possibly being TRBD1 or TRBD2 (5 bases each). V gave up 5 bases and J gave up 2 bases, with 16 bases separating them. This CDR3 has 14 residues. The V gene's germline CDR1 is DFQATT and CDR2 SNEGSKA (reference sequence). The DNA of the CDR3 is TGCAGTGCTTTAAAAACGGGACCTACCTACGAGCAGTACTTC. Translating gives CSALKTGPTYEQYF.

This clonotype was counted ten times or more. The CDR3 loop reads CASSKNVGANVLTF. In nucleotides, the CDR3 is TGTGCCAGCAGCAAAAACGTGGGGGCCAACGTCCTGACTTTC. The V gene is TRBV5-6, the J gene TRBJ2-6; D ambiguous. V lost 4 bases and J lost 4, with 9 bases in between. CDR1 and CDR2 (germline): SGHDT, YYEEEE. CDR3 length equals 14 residues. Variable domain in full (rest from reference TRBV5-6 and TRBJ2-6): DAGVTQSPTHLIKTRGQQVTLRCSPKSGHDTVSWYQQALGQGPQFIFQYYEEEERQRGNFPDRFSGHQFPNYSSELNVNALLLGDSALYLCASSKNVGANVLTFGAGSRLTVL.

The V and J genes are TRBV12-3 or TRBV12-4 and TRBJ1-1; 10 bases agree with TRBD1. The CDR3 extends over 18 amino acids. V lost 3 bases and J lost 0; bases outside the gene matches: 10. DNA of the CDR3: TGTGCCAGCAGTTTTCGGAGACAGGGGGCTTCCATGAACACTGAAGCTTTCTTT. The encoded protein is CASSFRRQGASMNTEAFF.

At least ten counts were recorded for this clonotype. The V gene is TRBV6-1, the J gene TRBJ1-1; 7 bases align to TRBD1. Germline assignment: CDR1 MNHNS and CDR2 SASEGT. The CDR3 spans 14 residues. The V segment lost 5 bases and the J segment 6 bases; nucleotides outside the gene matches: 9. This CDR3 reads CASSPKGAIAEAFF. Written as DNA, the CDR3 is TGTGCCAGCAGTCCGAAGGGGGCTATTGCTGAAGCTTTCTTT.

CDR3 loop: CASSSLDRANSPLHF. The CDR3 DNA reads as TGTGCCAGCAGCTCCCTCGACAGGGCAAATTCACCCCTCCACTTT. This sequence joins TRBV11-2 and TRBJ1-6; 7 bases are a match to TRBD1. V gave up 4 bases and J gave up 7 bases; unmatched junction bases: 7. There are 15 residues in the CDR3. Looked up from germline, CDR1 is SGHAT and CDR2 is FQNNGV.

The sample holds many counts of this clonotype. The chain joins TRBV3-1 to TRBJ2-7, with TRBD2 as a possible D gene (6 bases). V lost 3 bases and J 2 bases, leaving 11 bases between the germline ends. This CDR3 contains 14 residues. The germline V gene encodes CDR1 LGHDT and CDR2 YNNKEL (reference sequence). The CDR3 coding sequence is TGTGCCAGCAGCCACGGCGGGGCAACCTACGAGCAGTACTTC. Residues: CASSHGGATYEQYF.